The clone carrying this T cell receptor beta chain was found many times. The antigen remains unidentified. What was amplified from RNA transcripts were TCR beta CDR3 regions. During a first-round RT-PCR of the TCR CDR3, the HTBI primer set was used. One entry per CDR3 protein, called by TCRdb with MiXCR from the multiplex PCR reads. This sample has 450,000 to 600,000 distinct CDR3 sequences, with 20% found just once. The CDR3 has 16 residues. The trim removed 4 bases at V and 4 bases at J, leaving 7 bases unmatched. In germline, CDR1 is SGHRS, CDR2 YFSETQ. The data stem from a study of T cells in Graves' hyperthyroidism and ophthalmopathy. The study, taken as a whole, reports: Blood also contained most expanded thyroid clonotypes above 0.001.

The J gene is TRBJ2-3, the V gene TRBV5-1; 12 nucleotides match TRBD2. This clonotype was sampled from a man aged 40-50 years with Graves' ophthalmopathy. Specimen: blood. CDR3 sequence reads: CASSLELAGGADTQYF. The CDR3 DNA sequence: TGCGCCAGCAGCCTGGAACTAGCGGGGGGCGCAGATACGCAGTATTTT.